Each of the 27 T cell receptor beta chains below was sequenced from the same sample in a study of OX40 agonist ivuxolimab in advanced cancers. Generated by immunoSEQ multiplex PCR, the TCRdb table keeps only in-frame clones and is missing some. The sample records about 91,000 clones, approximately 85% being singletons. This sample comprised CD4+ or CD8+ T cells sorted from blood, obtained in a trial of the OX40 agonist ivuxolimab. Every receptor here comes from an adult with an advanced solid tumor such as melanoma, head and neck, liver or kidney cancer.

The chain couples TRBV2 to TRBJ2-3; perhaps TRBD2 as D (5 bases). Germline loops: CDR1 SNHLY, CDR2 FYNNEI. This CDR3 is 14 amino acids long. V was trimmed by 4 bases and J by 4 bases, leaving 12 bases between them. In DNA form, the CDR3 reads TGTGCCAGCAGTGGTTCTGGGAGTCCAGATACGCAGTATTTT. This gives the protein CASSGSGSPDTQYF.

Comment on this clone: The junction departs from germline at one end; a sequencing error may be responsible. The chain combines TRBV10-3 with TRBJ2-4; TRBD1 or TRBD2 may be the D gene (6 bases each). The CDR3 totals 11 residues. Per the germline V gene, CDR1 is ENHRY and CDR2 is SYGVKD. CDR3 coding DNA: TGTGCCACCAGTAGGGGGGACATTCAGTACTTC. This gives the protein CATSRGDIQYF.

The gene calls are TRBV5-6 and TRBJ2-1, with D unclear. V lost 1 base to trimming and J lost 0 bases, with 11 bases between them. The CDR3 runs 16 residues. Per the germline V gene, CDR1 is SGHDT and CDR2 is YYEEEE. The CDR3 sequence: CASSLPSILSYNEQFF. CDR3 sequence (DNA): TGTGCCAGCAGCTTGCCGTCAATACTCTCCTACAATGAGCAGTTCTTC.

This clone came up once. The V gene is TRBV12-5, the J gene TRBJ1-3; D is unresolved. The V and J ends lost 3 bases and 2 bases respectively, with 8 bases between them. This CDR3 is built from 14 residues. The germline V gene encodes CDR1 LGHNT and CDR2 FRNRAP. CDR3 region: CASGLEGTGNTIYF. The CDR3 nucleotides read TGTGCTAGTGGTTTAGAGGGAACTGGAAACACCATATATTTT.

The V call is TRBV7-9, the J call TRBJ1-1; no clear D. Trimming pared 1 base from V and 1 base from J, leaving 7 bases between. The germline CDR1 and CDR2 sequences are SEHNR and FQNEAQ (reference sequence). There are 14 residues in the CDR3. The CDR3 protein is CASSLERTNTEAFF. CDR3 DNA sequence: TGTGCCAGCAGCTTAGAGAGGACGAACACTGAAGCTTTCTTT.

CDR3 in DNA: TGTGCCAGCAGCTTAGGTGGGAGCCCAGATACGCAGTATTTT. Encoded protein: CASSLGGSPDTQYF. V and J are TRBV11-2 and TRBJ2-3, with D perhaps TRBD2 (5 bases). The CDR3 contains 14 residues. V was trimmed by 1 base and J by 4 bases, leaving 9 bases between them. Germline CDR1 reads SGHAT; CDR2 reads FQNNGV.

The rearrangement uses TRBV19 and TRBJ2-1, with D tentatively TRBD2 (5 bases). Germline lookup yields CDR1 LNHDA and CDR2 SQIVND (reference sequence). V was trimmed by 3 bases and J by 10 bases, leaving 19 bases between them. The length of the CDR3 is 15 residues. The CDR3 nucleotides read TGTGCCAGTAGTATCTCTGGAGCGGCTCTCCAAGAGCAGTTCTTC. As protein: CASSISGAALQEQFF. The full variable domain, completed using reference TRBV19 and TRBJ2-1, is DGGITQSPKYLFRKEGQNVTLSCEQNLNHDAMYWYRQDPGQGLRLIYYSQIVNDFQKGDIAEGYSVSREKKESFPLTVTSAQKNPTAFYLCASSISGAALQEQFFGPGTRLTVL.

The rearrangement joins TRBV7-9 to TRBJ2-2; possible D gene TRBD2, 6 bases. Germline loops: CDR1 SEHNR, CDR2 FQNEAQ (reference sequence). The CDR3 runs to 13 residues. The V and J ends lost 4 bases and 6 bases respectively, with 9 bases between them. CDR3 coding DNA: TGTGCCAGCAGCTCCGGAGGGGCCGGGGAGCTGTTTTTT. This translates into CASSSGGAGELFF. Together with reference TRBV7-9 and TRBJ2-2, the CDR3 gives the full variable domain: DTGVSQNPRHKITKRGQNVTFRCDPISEHNRLYWYRQTLGQGPEFLTYFQNEAQLEKSRLLSDRFSAERPKGSFSTLEIQRTEQGDSAMYLCASSSGGAGELFFGEGSRLTVL.

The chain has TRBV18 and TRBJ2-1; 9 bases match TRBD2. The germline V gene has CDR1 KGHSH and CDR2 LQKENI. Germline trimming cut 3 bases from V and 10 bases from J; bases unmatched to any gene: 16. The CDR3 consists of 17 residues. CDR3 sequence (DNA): TGTGCCAGCTCACCGTATTCCGGGACTAGCCCAACGGCGGAGCAGTTCTTC. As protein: CASSPYSGTSPTAEQFF.

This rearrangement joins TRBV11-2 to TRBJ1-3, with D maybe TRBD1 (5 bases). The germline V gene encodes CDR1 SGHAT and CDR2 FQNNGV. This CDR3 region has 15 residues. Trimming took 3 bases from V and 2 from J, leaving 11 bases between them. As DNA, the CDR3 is TGTGCCAGCAGCTTGAGAGGGGTGGCTGGAAACACCATATATTTT. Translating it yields CASSLRGVAGNTIYF.

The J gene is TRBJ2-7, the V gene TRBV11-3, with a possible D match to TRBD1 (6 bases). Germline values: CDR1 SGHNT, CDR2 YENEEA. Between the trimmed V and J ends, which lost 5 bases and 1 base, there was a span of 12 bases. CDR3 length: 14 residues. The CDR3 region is CASSPSTGSYEQYF. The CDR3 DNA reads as TGTGCCAGCAGCCCGTCGACAGGTTCCTACGAGCAGTACTTC.

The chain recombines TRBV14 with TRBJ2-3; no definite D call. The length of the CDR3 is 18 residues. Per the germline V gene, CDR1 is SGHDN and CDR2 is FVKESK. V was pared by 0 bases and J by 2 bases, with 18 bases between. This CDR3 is CASSQDIRAARTTDTQYF. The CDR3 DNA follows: TGTGCCAGCAGCCAAGATATCCGGGCCGCCCGAACCACAGATACGCAGTATTTT.

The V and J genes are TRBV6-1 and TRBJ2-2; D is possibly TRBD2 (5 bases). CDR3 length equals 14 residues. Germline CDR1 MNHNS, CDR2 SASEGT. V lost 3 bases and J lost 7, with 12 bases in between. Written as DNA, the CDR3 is TGTGCCAGCAGTGACAGGCTAGCTGACGGGGAGCTGTTTTTT. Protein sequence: CASSDRLADGELFF.

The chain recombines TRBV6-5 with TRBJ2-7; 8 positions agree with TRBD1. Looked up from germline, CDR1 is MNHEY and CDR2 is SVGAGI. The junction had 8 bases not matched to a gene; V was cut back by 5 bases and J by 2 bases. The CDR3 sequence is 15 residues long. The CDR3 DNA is TGTGCCAGCAGTATCCTCGGGACAGGAACCTACGAGCAGTACTTC. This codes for CASSILGTGTYEQYF.

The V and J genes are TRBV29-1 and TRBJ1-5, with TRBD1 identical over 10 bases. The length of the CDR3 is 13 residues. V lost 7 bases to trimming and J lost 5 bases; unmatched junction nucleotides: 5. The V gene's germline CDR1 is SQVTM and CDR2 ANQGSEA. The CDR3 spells CSAGGTGDQPQHF. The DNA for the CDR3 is TGCAGCGCCGGGGGGACAGGGGATCAGCCCCAGCATTTT.

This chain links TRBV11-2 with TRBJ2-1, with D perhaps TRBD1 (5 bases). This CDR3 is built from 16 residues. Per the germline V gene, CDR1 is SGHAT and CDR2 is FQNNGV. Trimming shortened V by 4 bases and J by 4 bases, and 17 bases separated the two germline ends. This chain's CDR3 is CASSYPLGPRYNEQFF. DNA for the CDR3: TGTGCCAGCAGCTATCCCTTGGGGCCTCGGTACAATGAGCAGTTCTTC.

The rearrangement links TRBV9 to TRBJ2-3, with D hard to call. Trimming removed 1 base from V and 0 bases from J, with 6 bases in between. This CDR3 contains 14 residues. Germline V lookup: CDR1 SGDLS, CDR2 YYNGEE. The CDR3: CASSVIGSTDTQYF. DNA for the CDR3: TGTGCCAGCAGCGTAATCGGAAGCACAGATACGCAGTATTTT.

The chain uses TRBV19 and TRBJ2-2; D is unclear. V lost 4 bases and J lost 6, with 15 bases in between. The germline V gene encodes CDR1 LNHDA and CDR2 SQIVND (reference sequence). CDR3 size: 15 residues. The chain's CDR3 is CASSSKLMGAGELFF. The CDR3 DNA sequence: TGTGCCAGTAGTAGCAAGCTTATGGGCGCCGGGGAGCTGTTTTTT. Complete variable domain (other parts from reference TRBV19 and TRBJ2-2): DGGITQSPKYLFRKEGQNVTLSCEQNLNHDAMYWYRQDPGQGLRLIYYSQIVNDFQKGDIAEGYSVSREKKESFPLTVTSAQKNPTAFYLCASSSKLMGAGELFFGEGSRLTVL.

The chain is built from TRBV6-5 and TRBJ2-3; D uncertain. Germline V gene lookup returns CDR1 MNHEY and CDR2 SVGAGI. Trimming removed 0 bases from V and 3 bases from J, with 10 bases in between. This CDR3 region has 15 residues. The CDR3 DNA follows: TGTGCCAGCAGTTACTCGACGGCTGAGACAGATACGCAGTATTTT. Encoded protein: CASSYSTAETDTQYF.

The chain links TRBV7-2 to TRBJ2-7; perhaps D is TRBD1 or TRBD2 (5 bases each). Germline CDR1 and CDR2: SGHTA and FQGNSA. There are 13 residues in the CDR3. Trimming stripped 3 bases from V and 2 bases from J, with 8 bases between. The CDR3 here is CASSFPGPYEQYF. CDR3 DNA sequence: TGTGCCAGCAGCTTTCCGGGGCCCTACGAGCAGTACTTC.

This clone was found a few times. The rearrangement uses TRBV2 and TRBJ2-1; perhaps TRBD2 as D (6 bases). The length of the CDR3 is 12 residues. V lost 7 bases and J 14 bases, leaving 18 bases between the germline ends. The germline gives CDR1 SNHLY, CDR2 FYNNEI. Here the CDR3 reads CASITTGTGEFF. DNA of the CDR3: TGTGCCAGCATTACAACCGGGACGGGGGAGTTCTTC.

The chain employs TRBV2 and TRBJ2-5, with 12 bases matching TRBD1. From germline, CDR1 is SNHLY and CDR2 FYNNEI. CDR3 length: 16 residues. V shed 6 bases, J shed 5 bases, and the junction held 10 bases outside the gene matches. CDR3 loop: CASRRVGTGGRETQYF. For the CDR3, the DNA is TGTGCCAGCAGGAGAGTGGGGACAGGGGGCCGGGAGACCCAGTACTTC.

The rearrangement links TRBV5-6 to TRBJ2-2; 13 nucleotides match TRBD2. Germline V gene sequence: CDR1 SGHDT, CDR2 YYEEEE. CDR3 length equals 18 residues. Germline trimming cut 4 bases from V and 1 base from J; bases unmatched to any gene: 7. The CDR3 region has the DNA TGTGCCAGCAGCCCCGGACTAGCGGGGGCCCTGAACACCGGGGAGCTGTTTTTT. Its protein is CASSPGLAGALNTGELFF.

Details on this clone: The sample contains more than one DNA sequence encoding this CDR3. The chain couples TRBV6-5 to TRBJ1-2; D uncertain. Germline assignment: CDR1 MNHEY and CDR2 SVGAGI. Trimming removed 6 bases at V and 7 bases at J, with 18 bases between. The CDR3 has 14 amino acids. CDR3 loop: CASREPPPASGYTF. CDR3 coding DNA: TGTGCCAGCAGAGAACCGCCTCCTGCGTCTGGCTACACCTTC.

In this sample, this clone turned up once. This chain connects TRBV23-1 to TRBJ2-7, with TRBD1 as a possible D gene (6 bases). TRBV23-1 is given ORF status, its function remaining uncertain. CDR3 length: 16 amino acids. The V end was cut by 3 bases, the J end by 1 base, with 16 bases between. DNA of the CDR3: TGCGCCAGCAGTCAGGGGGCAGGGGTAGAGTCCTACGAGCAGTACGTC. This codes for CASSQGAGVESYEQYV.

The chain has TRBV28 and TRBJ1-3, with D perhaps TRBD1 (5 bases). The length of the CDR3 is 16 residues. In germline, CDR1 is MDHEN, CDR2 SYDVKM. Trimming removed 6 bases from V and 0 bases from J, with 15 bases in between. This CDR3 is CASRAGTVVSGNTIYF. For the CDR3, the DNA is TGTGCCAGCAGGGCTGGGACCGTCGTCTCTGGAAACACCATATATTTT.

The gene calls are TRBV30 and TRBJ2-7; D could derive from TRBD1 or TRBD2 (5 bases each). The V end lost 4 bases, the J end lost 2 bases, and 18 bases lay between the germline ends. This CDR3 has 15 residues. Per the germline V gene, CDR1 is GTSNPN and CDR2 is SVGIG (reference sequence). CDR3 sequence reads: CAWIPRDGLPYEQYF. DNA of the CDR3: TGTGCCTGGATCCCCCGGGACGGGCTCCCCTACGAGCAGTACTTC.